This T cell receptor (beta chain) was observed in a study of T cells in Graves' hyperthyroidism and ophthalmopathy. The CDR3 consists of 15 residues. V dropped 0 bases and J dropped 2; count of bases not matched to a gene: 2. Germline V gene data show CDR1 as SGHRS and CDR2 as YFSETQ. TCR beta CDR3 regions were amplified from RNA. HTBI primers drove first-round RT-PCR of the TCR CDR3. TCRdb recomputed calls from the multiplex PCR reads with MiXCR, one row per CDR3 protein. The sample has around 430,000 distinct CDR3 sequences, around 14% seen once. The sequencing sample was made of blood. The gene calls are TRBV5-1 and TRBJ1-3, with 7 nucleotides matching TRBD1. The receptor was isolated from a woman aged 25 to 39 with Graves' hyperthyroidism. The CDR3 spells CASSLAGQPGNTIYF. The CDR3 nucleotides read TGCGCCAGCAGCTTGGCGGGACAGCCTGGAAACACCATATATTTT.